The source of this T cell receptor beta chain is a study of T cell repertoires in cytomegalovirus infection. The study's findings and limits: Cumulated frequencies of public TCR beta families served to identify carriers of CMV plus the relevant HLA.

This CDR3 contains 18 residues. Germline V gives CDR1 SEHNR, CDR2 FQNEAQ (reference sequence). Unmatched junction bases numbered 16, after V lost 5 bases and J lost 1 base. A single record per CDR3 protein comes from TCRdb applying MiXCR to the reads. The data hold around 740,000 distinct CDR3 sequences, with less than 40% observed a single time. Notes on this clonotype: Antigen: not known.

The chain carries TRBV7-9 and TRBJ1-1; 7 nucleotides agree with TRBD1. The clonotype comes from a human donor in good health (CMV status not recorded). Some clones in this sample may be carry-over from other donors' samples. Sequenced input: PBMCs. CDR3 sequence (DNA): TGTGCCAGCAGCCGTCTACTTTCGACAGGGATGAGGAACACTGAAGCTTTCTTT. Amino acids: CASSRLLSTGMRNTEAFF.